The rows below give T cell receptor beta chains drawn from one sample of a study of T cell responses to AZD1222 COVID-19 vaccine. Here immunoSEQ multiplex PCR was the method, and the copy in TCRdb shows in-frame clones only, minus some. The table has about 96,000 clones, roughly nine tenths seen once. The specimen comprised peripheral blood, sampled on day 0 of AZD1222 vaccination. Receptors were obtained from an adult in good health. CDR3s include the opening cysteine and the closing phenylalanine or tryptophan.

j_call,v_call,cdr3_aa
TRBJ2-7,TRBV19,CASSIGSYEQYF
TRBJ1-5,TRBV12-3/TRBV12-4,CASSLWGGQPQHF
TRBJ1-1,TRBV6-5,CASSRAGMNTEAFF
TRBJ2-1,TRBV19,CASRGQGAIGRNEQFF
TRBJ1-5,TRBV1,CTSRSGSWVSDQPQHF
TRBJ1-1,TRBV3-1/TRBV3-2,CASSLTPPGGGTEAFF
TRBJ2-3,TRBV11-1,CASSTTVTGTDTQYF
TRBJ1-2,TRBV28,CASSLPGQGALYGYTF
TRBJ1-6,TRBV28,CASSATGVISPLHF
TRBJ2-1,TRBV4-1,CASSQEYRRGGPFNEQFF
TRBJ1-6,TRBV2,CASSWGRPDNSPLHF
TRBJ1-5,TRBV28,CATDRGIGQPQHF
TRBJ1-2,TRBV7-9,CASSLGRDGYTF
TRBJ1-1,TRBV5-1,CASSLWARGGDTEAFF
TRBJ1-1,TRBV13,CASSLEGVTEAFF
TRBJ2-7,TRBV2,CASNVGGTPYEQYF
TRBJ1-4,TRBV20-1,CSANNGEKLFF
TRBJ1-1,TRBV10-3,CAAGQGYGTEAFF
TRBJ1-1,TRBV19,CASSRLGRNTEAFF
TRBJ1-2,TRBV6-5,CASTTHPQTGTF
TRBJ2-7,TRBV28,CASIDRGYEQYF
TRBJ1-2,TRBV6-5,CASSETGADGYTF
TRBJ1-2,TRBV4-3,CASSQDPGRNYGYTF
TRBJ1-2,TRBV7-9,CASSLGAAELYGYTF
TRBJ2-1,TRBV27,CASSLKGWDEQFF
TRBJ1-6,TRBV5-4,CASSSNLGQGSPLHF
TRBJ1-2,TRBV7-2,CASSPKDRVTISNYGYTF
TRBJ1-2,TRBV5-4,CASSFFRGNYGYTF
TRBJ1-1,TRBV6-5,CASSYSLGRGHTEAFF
TRBJ1-4,TRBV28,CASSSTRGGNEKLFF
TRBJ1-6,TRBV19,CASSTPSGTGATSPLHF
TRBJ2-5,TRBV12-3/TRBV12-4,CASRTGPRETQYF
TRBJ1-2,TRBV6-5,CASSYLTQGGYTF
TRBJ2-2,TRBV10-3,CAIGGRASNTGELFF
TRBJ1-1,TRBV6-2/TRBV6-3,CASSYSWGSTEAFF
TRBJ2-1,TRBV3-1/TRBV3-2,CASSQNAVLGQWQFF
TRBJ1-1,TRBV30,CAWSRGGYTEAFF
TRBJ2-1,TRBV6-5,CASSYPGRDEQFF
TRBJ2-3,TRBV5-6,CASSLGRGANTQYF
TRBJ2-3,TRBV15,CATSRELGLAGTDTQYF
TRBJ2-3,TRBV7-2,CASSLALRTDTQYF
TRBJ1-4,TRBV7-9,CASSRPEGAGEKLFF
TRBJ1-4,TRBV29-1,CSVDEYGTGNEKLFF
TRBJ2-7,TRBV9,CASSVEGGSSYEQYF
TRBJ2-2,TRBV7-2,CASSVGTLSGELFF
TRBJ1-2,TRBV6-5,CASSYSSSYGYTF
TRBJ2-5,TRBV2,CASKVEETQYF
TRBJ1-1,TRBV4-1,CASSRGQPSEAFF
TRBJ2-5,TRBV4-1,CASSQYGTVQETQYF
TRBJ1-2,TRBV28,CASSSHGTADGYGYTF
TRBJ2-2,TRBV27,CASHPYKNTGELFF
TRBJ2-3,TRBV28,CASSLAGHRTDTQYF
TRBJ1-3,TRBV25-1,CATQGGAGNTIYF
TRBJ1-5,TRBV18,CASSPHGQAGPQHF
TRBJ1-4,TRBV19,CASSIYGLNEKLFF
TRBJ1-2,TRBV6-5,CASSYIRTGGGYGYTF
TRBJ1-5,TRBV4-3,CASSQDYGLINQPQHF
TRBJ1-4,TRBV2,CASAPDFATNEKLFF
TRBJ1-5,TRBV20-1,CSASRGDQPQHF